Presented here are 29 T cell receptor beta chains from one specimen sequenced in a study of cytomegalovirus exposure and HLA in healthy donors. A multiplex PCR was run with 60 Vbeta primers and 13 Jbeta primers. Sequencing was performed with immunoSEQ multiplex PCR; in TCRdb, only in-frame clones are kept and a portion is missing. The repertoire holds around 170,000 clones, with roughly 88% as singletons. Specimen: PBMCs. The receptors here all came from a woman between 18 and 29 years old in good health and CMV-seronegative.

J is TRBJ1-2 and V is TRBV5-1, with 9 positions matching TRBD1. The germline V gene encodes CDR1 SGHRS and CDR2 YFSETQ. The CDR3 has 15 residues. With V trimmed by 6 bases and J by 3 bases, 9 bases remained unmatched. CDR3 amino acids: CASTSSGTGYYGYTF. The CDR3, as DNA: TGCGCCAGCACCTCTTCCGGGACAGGGTACTATGGCTACACCTTC.

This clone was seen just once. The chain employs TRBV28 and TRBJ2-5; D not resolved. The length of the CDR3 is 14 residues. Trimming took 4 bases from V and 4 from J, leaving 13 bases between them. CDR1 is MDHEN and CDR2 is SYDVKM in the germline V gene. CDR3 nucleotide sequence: TGTGCCAGCAGTTCCATCCCGGGTAGAGAGACCCAGTACTTC. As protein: CASSSIPGRETQYF.

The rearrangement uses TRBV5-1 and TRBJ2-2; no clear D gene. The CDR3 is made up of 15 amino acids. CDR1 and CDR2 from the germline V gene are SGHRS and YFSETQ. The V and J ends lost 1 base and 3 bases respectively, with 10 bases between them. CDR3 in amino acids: CASSLLTADTGELFF. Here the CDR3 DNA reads TGCGCCAGCAGCTTGCTCACGGCGGACACCGGGGAGCTGTTTTTT.

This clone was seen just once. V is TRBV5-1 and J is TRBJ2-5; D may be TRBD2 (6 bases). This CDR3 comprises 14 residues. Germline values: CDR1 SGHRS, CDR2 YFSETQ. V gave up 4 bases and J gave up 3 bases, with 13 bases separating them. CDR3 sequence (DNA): TGCGCCAGCAGCGAAAGGGACTTCAAAGAGACCCAGTACTTC. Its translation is CASSERDFKETQYF.

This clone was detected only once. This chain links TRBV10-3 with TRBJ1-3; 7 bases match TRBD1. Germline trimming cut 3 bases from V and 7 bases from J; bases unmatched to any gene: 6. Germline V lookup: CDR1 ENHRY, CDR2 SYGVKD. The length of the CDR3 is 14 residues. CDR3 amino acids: CAISDATGANTIYF. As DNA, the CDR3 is TGTGCCATCAGTGACGCTACAGGGGCCAACACCATATATTTT.

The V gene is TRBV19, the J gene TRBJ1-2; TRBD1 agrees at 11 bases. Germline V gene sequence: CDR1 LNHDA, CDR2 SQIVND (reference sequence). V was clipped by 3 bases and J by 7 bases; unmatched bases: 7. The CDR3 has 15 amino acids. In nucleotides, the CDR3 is TGTGCCAGTAGTATGGCCGGGACAGGGGGTGGTGGCTACACCTTC. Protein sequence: CASSMAGTGGGGYTF. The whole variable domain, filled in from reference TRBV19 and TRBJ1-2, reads DGGITQSPKYLFRKEGQNVTLSCEQNLNHDAMYWYRQDPGQGLRLIYYSQIVNDFQKGDIAEGYSVSREKKESFPLTVTSAQKNPTAFYLCASSMAGTGGGGYTFGSGTRLTVV.

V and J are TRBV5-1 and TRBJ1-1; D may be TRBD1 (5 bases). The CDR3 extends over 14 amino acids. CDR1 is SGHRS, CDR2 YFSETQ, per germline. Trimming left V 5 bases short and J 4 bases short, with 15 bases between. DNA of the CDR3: TGCGCCAGCAGACGCGACGGGGGGAGCACTGAAGCTTTCTTT. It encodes CASRRDGGSTEAFF.

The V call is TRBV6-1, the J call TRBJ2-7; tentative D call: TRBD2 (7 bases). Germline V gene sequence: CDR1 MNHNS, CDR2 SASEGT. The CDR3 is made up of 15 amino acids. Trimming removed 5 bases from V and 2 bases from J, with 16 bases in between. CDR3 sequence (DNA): TGTGCCAGCAGTCCCTCCGGGGAGGGGGCCTACGAGCAGTACTTC. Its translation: CASSPSGEGAYEQYF.

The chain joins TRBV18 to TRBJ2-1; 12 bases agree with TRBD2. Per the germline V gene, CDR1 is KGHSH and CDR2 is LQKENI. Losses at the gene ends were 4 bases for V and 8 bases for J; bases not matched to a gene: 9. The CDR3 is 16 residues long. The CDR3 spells CASSLLAGGIPDEQFF. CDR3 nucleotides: TGTGCCAGCTCACTACTAGCGGGGGGAATCCCCGATGAGCAGTTCTTC.

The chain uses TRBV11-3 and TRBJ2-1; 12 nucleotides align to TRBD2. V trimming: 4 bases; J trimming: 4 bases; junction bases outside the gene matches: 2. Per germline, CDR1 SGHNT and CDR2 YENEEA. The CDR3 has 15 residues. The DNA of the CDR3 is TGTGCCAGCAGCTCCGGGACTAGCGGGTACAATGAGCAGTTCTTC. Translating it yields CASSSGTSGYNEQFF.

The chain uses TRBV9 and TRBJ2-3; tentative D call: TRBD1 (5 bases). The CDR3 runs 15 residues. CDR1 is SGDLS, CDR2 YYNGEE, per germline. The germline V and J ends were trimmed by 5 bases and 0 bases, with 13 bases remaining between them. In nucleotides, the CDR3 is TGTGCCAGCAGTGCTAGGGGCCGTAGCACAGATACGCAGTATTTT. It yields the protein CASSARGRSTDTQYF.

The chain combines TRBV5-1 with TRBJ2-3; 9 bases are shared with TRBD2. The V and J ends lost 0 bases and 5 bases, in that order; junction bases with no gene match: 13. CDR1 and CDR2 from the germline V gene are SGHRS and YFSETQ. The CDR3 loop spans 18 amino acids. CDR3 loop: CASSLGSSGGGAIDTQYF. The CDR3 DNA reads TGCGCCAGCAGCTTGGGGTCCTCCGGCGGGGGGGCCATAGATACGCAGTATTTT.

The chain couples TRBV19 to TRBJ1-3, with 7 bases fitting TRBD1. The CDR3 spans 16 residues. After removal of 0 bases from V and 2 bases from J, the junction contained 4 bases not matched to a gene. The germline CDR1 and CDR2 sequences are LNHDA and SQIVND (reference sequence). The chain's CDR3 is CASSIDRTGAGNTIYF. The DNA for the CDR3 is TGTGCCAGTAGTATAGATCGTACAGGGGCTGGAAACACCATATATTTT.

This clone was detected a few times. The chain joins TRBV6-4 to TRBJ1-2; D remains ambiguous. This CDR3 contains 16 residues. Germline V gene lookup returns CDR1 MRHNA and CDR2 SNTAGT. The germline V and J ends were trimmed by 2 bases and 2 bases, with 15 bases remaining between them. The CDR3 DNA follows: TGTGCCAGCAGTGACGGGCCCGGGGTGGGGAACTATGGCTACACCTTC. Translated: CASSDGPGVGNYGYTF.

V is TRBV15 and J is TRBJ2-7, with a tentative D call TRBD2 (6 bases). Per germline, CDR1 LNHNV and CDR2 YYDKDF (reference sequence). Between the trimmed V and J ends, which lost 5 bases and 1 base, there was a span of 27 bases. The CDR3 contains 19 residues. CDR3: CATSLGSWGIGGASYEQYF. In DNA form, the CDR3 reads TGTGCCACCAGCCTCGGGAGTTGGGGAATTGGCGGGGCTTCCTACGAGCAGTACTTC.

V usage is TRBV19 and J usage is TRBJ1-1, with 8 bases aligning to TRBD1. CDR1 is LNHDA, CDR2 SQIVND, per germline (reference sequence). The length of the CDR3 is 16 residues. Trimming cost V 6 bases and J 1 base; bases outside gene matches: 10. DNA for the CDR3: TGTGCCAGTAGCAGCCTTGACAGGGGTTCGAACACTGAAGCTTTCTTT. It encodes CASSSLDRGSNTEAFF. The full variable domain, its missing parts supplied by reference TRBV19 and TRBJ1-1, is DGGITQSPKYLFRKEGQNVTLSCEQNLNHDAMYWYRQDPGQGLRLIYYSQIVNDFQKGDIAEGYSVSREKKESFPLTVTSAQKNPTAFYLCASSSLDRGSNTEAFFGQGTRLTVV.

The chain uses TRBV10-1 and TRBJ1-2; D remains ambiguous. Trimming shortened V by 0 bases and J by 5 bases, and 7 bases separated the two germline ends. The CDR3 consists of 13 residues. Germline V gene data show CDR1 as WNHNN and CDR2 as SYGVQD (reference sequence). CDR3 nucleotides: TGCGCCAGCAGTGAGTCGTCGGGGTATGGCTACACCTTC. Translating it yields CASSESSGYGYTF.

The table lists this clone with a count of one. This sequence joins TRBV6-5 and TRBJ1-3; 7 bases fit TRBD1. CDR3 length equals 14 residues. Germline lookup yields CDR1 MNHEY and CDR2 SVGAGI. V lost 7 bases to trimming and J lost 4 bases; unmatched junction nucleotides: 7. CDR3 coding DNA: TGTGCCAGCACCTCGACAGGGCGAGGAAACACCATATATTTT. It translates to CASTSTGRGNTIYF.

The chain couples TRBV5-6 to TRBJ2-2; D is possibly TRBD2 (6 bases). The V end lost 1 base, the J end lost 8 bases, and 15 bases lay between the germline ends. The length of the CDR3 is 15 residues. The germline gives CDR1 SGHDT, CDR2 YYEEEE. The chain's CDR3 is CASSLTTAGRGELFF. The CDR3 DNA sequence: TGTGCCAGCAGCTTGACCACCGCAGGGAGGGGGGAGCTGTTTTTT.

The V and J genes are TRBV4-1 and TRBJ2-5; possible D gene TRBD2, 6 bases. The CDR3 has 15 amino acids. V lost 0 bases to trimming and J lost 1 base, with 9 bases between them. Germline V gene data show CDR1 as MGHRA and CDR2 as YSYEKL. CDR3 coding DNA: TGCGCCAGCAGCCAAGATTGGAGGGGCCAAGAGACCCAGTACTTC. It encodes CASSQDWRGQETQYF.

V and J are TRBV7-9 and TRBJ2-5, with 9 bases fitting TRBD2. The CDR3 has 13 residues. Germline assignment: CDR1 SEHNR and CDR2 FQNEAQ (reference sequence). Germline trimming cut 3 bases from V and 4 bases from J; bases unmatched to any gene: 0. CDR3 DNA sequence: TGTGCCAGCAGCTTTAGCGGGGGAGAGACCCAGTACTTC. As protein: CASSFSGGETQYF.

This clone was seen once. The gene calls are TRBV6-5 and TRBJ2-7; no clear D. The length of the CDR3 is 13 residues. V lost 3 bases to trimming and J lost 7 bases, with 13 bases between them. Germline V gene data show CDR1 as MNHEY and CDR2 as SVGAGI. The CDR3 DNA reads TGTGCCAGCAGTTATGGCAAGGTCAGGGAGCAGTACTTC. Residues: CASSYGKVREQYF.

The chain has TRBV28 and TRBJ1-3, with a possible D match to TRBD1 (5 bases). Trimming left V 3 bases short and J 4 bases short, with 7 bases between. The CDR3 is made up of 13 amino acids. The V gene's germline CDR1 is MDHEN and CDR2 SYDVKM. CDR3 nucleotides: TGTGCCAGCAGTTTTAGGGGAGGAAACACCATATATTTT. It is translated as CASSFRGGNTIYF.

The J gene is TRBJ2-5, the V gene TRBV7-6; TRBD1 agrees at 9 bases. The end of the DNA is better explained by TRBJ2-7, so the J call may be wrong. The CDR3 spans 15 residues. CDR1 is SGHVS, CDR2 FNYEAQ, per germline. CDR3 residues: CASSRFRDRVYEQYF. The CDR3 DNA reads TGTGCCAGCAGTCGCTTCCGGGACAGGGTCTACGAGCAGTACTTC.

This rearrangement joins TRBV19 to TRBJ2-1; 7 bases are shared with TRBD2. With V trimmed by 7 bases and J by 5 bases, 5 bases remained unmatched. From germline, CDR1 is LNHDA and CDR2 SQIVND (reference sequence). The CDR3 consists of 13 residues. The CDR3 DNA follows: TGTGCCAGTAATGTGCGGGGGAACAATGAGCAGTTCTTC. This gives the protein CASNVRGNNEQFF.

CDR3: CASSKNRFQETQYF. CDR3 nucleotide sequence: TGTGCCAGCAGCAAGAACAGATTCCAAGAGACCCAGTACTTC. The chain has TRBV7-2 and TRBJ2-5; D is ambiguous. The CDR3 has 14 residues. Germline CDR1 reads SGHTA; CDR2 reads FQGNSA. The V end lost 5 bases, the J end lost 1 base, and 11 bases lay between the germline ends.

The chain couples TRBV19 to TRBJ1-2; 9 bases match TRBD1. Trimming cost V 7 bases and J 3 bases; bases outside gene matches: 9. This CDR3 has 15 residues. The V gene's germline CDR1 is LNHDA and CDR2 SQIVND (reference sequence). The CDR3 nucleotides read TGTGCCAGTACCCGGCCCGGGACAGGGCACTATGGCTACACCTTC. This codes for CASTRPGTGHYGYTF.

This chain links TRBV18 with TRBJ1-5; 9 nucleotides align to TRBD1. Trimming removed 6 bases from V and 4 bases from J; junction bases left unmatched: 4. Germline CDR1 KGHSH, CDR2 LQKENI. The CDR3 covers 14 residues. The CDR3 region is CASSGQGRNQPQHF. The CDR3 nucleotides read TGTGCCAGCTCCGGACAGGGGCGGAATCAGCCCCAGCATTTT. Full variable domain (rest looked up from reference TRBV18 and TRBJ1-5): NAGVMQNPRHLVRRRGQEARLRCSPMKGHSHVYWYRQLPEEGLKFMVYLQKENIIDESGMPKERFSAEFPKEGPSILRIQQVVRGDSAAYFCASSGQGRNQPQHFGDGTRLSIL.

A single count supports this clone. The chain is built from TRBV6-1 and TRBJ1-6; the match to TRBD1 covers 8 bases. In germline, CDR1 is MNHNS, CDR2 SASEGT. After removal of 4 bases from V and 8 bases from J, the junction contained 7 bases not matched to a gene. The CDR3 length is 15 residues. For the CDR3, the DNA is TGTGCCAGCAGTGTTGCCGGGACAGGATATTCACCCCTCCACTTT. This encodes CASSVAGTGYSPLHF.